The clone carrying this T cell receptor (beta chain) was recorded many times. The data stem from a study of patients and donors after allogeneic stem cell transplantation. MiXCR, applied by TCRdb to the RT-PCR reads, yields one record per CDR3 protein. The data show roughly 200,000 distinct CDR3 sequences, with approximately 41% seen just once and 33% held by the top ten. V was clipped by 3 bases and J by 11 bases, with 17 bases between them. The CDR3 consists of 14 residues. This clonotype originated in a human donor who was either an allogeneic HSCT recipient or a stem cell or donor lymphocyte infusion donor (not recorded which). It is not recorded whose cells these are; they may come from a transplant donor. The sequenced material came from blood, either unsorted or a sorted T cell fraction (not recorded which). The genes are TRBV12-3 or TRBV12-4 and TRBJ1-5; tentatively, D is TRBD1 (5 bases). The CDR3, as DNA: TGTGCCAGCAGTTTCCCGCAGGGCGGAGGGGCCCAGCATTTT. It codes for CASSFPQGGGAQHF.